The clone carrying this T cell receptor beta chain occurred a few times. What it binds is unknown. With 4 bases removed from V and 3 bases from J, the gap between germline ends came to 18 bases. CDR1 is SQVTM, CDR2 ANQGSEA, per germline. The CDR3 has 15 residues. The data belong to a study of spatial heterogeneity in lung cancer. A single record per CDR3 protein comes from TCRdb applying MiXCR to the 5' RACE reads. Of some 97,000 distinct CDR3 sequences in the sample, around 4.8% were seen once. Findings of the study overall: Tumor mutation count correlated with how many alpha and beta TCRs expanded intratumorally. The counts of expanded TCRs, ubiquitous and regional, tracked ubiquitous and regional nonsynonymous mutations, respectively.

Specified time point: sample taken at primary tumor resection. Samples were donated by 72 untreated early-stage non-small cell lung cancer patients. Researchers sequenced whole RNA taken from tumor, nontumor lung or frozen PBMC without sorting. Sequencing used lung tumor tissue, obtained at surgery. The V call is TRBV29-1, the J call TRBJ2-5; tentatively, D is TRBD1 or TRBD2 (5 bases each). The receptor was isolated from a male donor with early-stage non-small cell lung cancer. The CDR3 loop reads CSVGDTRVGEETQYF. The DNA of the CDR3 is TGCAGCGTTGGCGACACGAGGGTGGGGGAAGAGACCCAGTACTTC.